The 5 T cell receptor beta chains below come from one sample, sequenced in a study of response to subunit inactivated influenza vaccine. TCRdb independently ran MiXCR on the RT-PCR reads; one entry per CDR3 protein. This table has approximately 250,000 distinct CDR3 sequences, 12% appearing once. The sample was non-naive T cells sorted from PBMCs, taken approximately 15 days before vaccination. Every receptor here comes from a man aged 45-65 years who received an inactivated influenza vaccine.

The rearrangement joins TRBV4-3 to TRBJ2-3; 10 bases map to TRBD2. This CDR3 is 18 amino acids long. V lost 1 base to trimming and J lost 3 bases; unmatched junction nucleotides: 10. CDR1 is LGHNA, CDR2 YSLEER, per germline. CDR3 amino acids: CASSQALAGGLFTDTQYF. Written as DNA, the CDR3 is TGCGCCAGCAGCCAAGCTTTAGCGGGGGGCCTATTTACAGATACGCAGTATTTT.

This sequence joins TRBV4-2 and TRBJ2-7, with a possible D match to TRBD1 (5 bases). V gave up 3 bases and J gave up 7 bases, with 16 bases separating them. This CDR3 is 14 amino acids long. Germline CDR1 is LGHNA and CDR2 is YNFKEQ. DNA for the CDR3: TGTGCCAGCAGCCAGGGTCAGGGTTCCGTTGAGCAGTACTTC. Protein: CASSQGQGSVEQYF.

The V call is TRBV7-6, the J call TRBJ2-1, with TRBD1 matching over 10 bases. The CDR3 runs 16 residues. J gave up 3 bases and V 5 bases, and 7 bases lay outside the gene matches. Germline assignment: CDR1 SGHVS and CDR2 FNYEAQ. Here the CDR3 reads CASSPRDRGLYNEQFF. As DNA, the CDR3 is TGTGCCAGCAGCCCCCGGGACAGGGGCCTCTACAATGAGCAGTTCTTC.

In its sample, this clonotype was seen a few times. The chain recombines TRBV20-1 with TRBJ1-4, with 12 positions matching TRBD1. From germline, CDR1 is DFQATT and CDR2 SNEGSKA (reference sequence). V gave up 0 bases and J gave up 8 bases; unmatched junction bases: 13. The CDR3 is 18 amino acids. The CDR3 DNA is TGCAGTGCTAGAGATCTGGGACAGGGGGCCACGACCCGCGAAAAACTGTTTTTT. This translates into CSARDLGQGATTREKLFF.

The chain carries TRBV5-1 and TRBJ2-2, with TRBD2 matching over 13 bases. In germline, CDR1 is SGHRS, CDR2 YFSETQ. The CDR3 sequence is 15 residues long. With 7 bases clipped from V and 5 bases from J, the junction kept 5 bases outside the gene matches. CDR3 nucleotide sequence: TGCGCCAGCGGCTGGACTAGCGGGGGAACCGGGGAGCTGTTTTTT. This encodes CASGWTSGGTGELFF.